The 10 T cell receptor beta chains in this list originate from one sample, sequenced in a study of cytomegalovirus exposure and HLA in healthy donors. The PCR contained 60 Vbeta and 13 Jbeta primers. The assay was immunoSEQ multiplex PCR, and TCRdb's table has in-frame clones only and misses some. The data show approximately 150,000 clones, roughly 10% seen once. Sequenced sample: PBMCs. The receptors were gathered from a male donor in good health and CMV-seronegative.

V usage is TRBV27 and J usage is TRBJ1-1, with 7 bases that match TRBD1. This CDR3 comprises 14 residues. CDR1 and CDR2 from the germline V gene are MNHEY and SMNVEV (reference sequence). The J segment lost 4 bases and the V segment lost 6 bases, leaving 8 bases of the junction unmatched. DNA of the CDR3: TGTGCCAGCAGAAACAGGGGCGAGTCCACTGAAGCTTTCTTT. Translation gives CASRNRGESTEAFF.

In its sample, this clone was seen a few times. The J gene is TRBJ2-3, the V gene TRBV25-1, with 9 bases aligning to TRBD2. Germline CDR1 MGHDK, CDR2 SYGVNS. V was pared by 7 bases and J by 5 bases, with 19 bases of the junction left unmatched. The CDR3 extends over 18 amino acids. CDR3 DNA sequence: TGTGCCAGCACCCTCCCCCGGGGACTAGCTCCCTGTTTAGATACGCAGTATTTT. Amino acids: CASTLPRGLAPCLDTQYF.

The chain is built from TRBV6-6 and TRBJ1-3, with 10 bases identical to TRBD1. Germline loops: CDR1 MNHNY, CDR2 SVGAGI (reference sequence). V lost 5 bases to trimming and J lost 1 base; unmatched junction nucleotides: 5. The CDR3 covers 16 residues. CDR3 loop: CASSPWDRGSGNTIYF. The CDR3 DNA reads TGTGCCAGCAGTCCCTGGGACAGGGGTTCTGGAAACACCATATATTTT.

The V gene is TRBV27, the J gene TRBJ1-2; 7 nucleotides line up with TRBD1. Germline assignment: CDR1 MNHEY and CDR2 SMNVEV (reference sequence). The junction had 13 bases not matched to a gene; V was cut back by 6 bases and J by 6 bases. The CDR3 is 15 amino acids. The chain's CDR3 is CASSTIQTGRDGYTF. The CDR3 DNA is TGTGCCAGCAGCACGATTCAGACAGGGCGTGATGGCTACACCTTC.

This clone was detected only a few times. V usage is TRBV13 and J usage is TRBJ1-2; no clear D gene. Germline CDR1 PRHDT, CDR2 FYEKMQ (reference sequence). CDR3 length: 12 amino acids. V lost 3 bases to trimming and J lost 6 bases, with 8 bases between them. CDR3 bases: TGTGCCAGCAGCTTGCACAGCAATGGCTACACCTTC. It specifies CASSLHSNGYTF.

The chain couples TRBV6-6 to TRBJ2-7; TRBD2 aligns across 8 bases. Germline trimming cut 6 bases from V and 1 base from J; bases unmatched to any gene: 5. The germline V gene encodes CDR1 MNHNY and CDR2 SVGAGI (reference sequence). The CDR3 spans 14 residues. The CDR3 bases are TGTGCCAGCAGATACGGGGGGGATTCCTACGAGCAGTACTTC. Translation gives CASRYGGDSYEQYF.

This clone was counted a few times. The gene calls are TRBV29-1 and TRBJ1-1; D gene uncertain. Trimming took off 0 bases at V and 1 base at J, with 6 bases between the two ends. Germline CDR1 is SQVTM and CDR2 is ANQGSEA. The CDR3 is made up of 13 amino acids. CDR3 in DNA: TGCAGCGTTGAAGACGGAGAGAACACTGAAGCTTTCTTT. Translated: CSVEDGENTEAFF. The full variable domain, rest sourced from reference TRBV29-1 and TRBJ1-1, is SAVISQKPSRDICQRGTSLTIQCQVDSQVTMMFWYRQQPGQSLTLIATANQGSEATYESGFVIDKFPISRPNLTFSTLTVSNMSPEDSSIYLCSVEDGENTEAFFGQGTRLTVV.

The rearrangement joins TRBV27 to TRBJ1-1; weak D call: TRBD1 (5 bases). CDR3 length: 15 residues. Trimming stripped 3 bases from V and 10 bases from J, with 21 bases between. Germline-derived CDR1 and CDR2 are MNHEY and SMNVEV (reference sequence). In nucleotides, the CDR3 is TGTGCCAGCAGTTTTACAGGTGGCCCCTGGGGGGTAGCTTTCTTT. Translation gives CASSFTGGPWGVAFF.

In this sample, this clone turned up a few times. This CDR3 reads CARFDRDNQPQHF. The CDR3 coding sequence is TGCGCCAGATTCGACAGGGACAATCAGCCCCAGCATTTT. The J gene is TRBJ1-5, the V gene TRBV23-1; the match to TRBD1 covers 7 bases. TRBV23-1 falls under the ORF class, with uncertain function. This CDR3 is 13 amino acids long. Losses at the gene ends were 9 bases for V and 3 bases for J; bases not matched to a gene: 5.

This clone occurred a few times. The J gene is TRBJ1-1, the V gene TRBV6-5, with D maybe TRBD1 (6 bases). The germline V gene has CDR1 MNHEY and CDR2 SVGAGI. The V and J ends lost 0 bases and 7 bases respectively, with 12 bases between them. This CDR3 region has 14 residues. CDR3 DNA: TGTGCCAGCAGTTACTCGGTTAGGGGGATTGAAGCTTTCTTT. Its protein is CASSYSVRGIEAFF.